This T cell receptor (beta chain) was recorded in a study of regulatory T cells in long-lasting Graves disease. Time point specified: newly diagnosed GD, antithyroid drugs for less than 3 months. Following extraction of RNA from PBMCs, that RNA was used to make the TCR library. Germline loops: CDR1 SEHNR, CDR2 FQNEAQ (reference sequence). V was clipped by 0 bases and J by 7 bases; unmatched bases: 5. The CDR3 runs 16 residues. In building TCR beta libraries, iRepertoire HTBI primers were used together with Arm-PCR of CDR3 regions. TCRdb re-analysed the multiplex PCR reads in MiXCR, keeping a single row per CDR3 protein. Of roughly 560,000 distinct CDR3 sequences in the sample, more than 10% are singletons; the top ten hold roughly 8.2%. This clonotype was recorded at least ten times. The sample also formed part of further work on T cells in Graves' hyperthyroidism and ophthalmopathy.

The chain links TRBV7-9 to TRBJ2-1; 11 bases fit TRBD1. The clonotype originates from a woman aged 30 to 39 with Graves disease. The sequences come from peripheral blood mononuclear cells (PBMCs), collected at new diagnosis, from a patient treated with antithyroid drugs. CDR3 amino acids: CASSLAPGQGGNEQFF. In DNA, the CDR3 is TGTGCCAGCAGCTTAGCGCCGGGACAGGGGGGTAATGAGCAGTTCTTC.